Listed below are T cell receptor beta chains from one sample, sequenced in a study of cytomegalovirus exposure and HLA in healthy donors. Produced via immunoSEQ multiplex PCR; TCRdb's table is partial and in-frame only. The table includes about 190,000 clones, around four fifths detected once. Sequencing was done on a sample of PBMCs. These receptors were collected from a man aged 35 to 55 in good health and CMV-seropositive. The CDR3 runs from the conserved cysteine through the conserved F or W. A D gene is named only where the DNA matches it firmly. A row's size may be missing; if present it is once, few, many or a size class.

>TRBJ2-7|TRBV5-6|13|.|.
CASSEWQGYEQYF
TGTGCCAGCAGTGAATGGCAGGGCTACGAGCAGTACTTC
>TRBJ2-5|TRBV6-1|14|TRBD2|.
CASSGGLVQETQYF
TGTGCCAGCAGTGGAGGACTAGTCCAAGAGACCCAGTACTTC
>TRBJ2-7|TRBV6-1|14|.|.
CASSVSGLVYEQYF
TGTGCCAGCAGCGTTTCCGGGTTAGTCTACGAGCAGTACTTC
>TRBJ1-2|TRBV6-5|13|.|.
CASSYGGYYGYTF
TGTGCCAGCAGTTACGGGGGCTACTATGGCTACACCTTC
>TRBJ1-2|TRBV28|13|.|.
CASRQQVNYGYTF
TGTGCCAGCAGACAACAGGTGAACTATGGCTACACCTTC
>TRBJ2-7|TRBV11-2|14|.|.
CASSLLPGSYEQYF
TGTGCCAGCAGCTTACTACCAGGCTCCTACGAGCAGTACTTC
>TRBJ1-2|TRBV7-2|14|.|.
CASSLLDSYYGYTF
TGTGCCAGCAGCTTATTGGACAGCTACTATGGCTACACCTTC
>TRBJ2-2|TRBV7-2|15|TRBD2|.
CASSSRLAGAGELFF
TGTGCCAGCAGCTCGCGACTAGCGGGAGCCGGGGAGCTGTTTTTT
>TRBJ2-1|TRBV9|15|.|.
CASSVGGSSIREQFF
TGTGCCAGCAGCGTAGGAGGTTCCTCAATCCGAGAGCAGTTCTTC
>TRBJ2-1|TRBV6-5|12|.|.
CASTRTDNEQFF
TGTGCCAGCACCAGGACAGACAATGAGCAGTTCTTC
>TRBJ2-7|TRBV19|17|TRBD2|.
CASSSRPGLAGTYEQYF
TGTGCCAGTAGTTCCCGGCCGGGACTAGCGGGCACCTACGAGCAGTACTTC
>TRBJ2-5|TRBV11-2|12|.|.
CASSPLGETQYF
TGTGCCAGCAGCCCCCTCGGGGAGACCCAGTACTTC
>TRBJ1-2|TRBV6-5|14|.|few
CASMVQTGHNGYTF
TGTGCCAGCATGGTGCAAACAGGGCACAATGGCTACACCTTC
>TRBJ1-1|TRBV7-2|14|.|.
CASSPSGAGTEAFF
TGTGCCAGCAGCCCGTCAGGGGCGGGCACTGAAGCTTTCTTT
>TRBJ2-7|TRBV27|14|TRBD1|.
CATRKTGASYEQYF
TGTGCCACGCGAAAAACAGGGGCTTCTTACGAGCAGTACTTC
>TRBJ1-1|TRBV18|14|.|few
CASSPYRDNTEAFF
TGTGCCAGCTCACCTTACCGGGATAACACTGAAGCTTTCTTT
>TRBJ2-3|TRBV19|15|.|.
CASSISGIGTDTQYF
TGTGCCAGTAGTATATCAGGGATCGGCACAGATACGCAGTATTTT
>TRBJ2-7|TRBV10-3|11|TRBD1|.
CAVDRGAEQYF
TGTGCCGTGGACAGGGGGGCCGAGCAGTACTTC
>TRBJ2-2|TRBV13|14|.|many
CASRSTSNTGELFF
TGTGCCAGCAGGAGCACCTCGAACACCGGGGAGCTGTTTTTT
>TRBJ2-7|TRBV7-8|10|.|.
CASSLYEQYF
TGTGCCAGCAGTCTCTACGAGCAGTACTTC
>TRBJ1-5|TRBV28|14|.|.
CASSLSSQGQPQHF
TGTGCCAGCAGTTTGTCGAGTCAGGGTCAGCCCCAGCATTTT
>TRBJ2-4|TRBV15|15|.|.
CATSADEGSGNIQYF
TGTGCCACCAGCGCAGATGAGGGGAGCGGGAACATTCAGTACTTC
>TRBJ2-3|TRBV7-2|14|TRBD2|.
CASRMGGSPDTQYF
TGTGCCAGCAGAATGGGGGGGTCGCCAGATACGCAGTATTTT
>TRBJ2-1|TRBV10-3|16|TRBD2|.
CAISESGLAGYNEQFF
TGTGCCATCAGTGAGTCTGGCCTAGCGGGATACAATGAGCAGTTCTTC
>TRBJ2-1|TRBV5-1|18|TRBD2|.
CASSQGLAGGAWVNEQFF
TGCGCCAGCAGCCAGGGACTAGCGGGAGGGGCCTGGGTCAATGAGCAGTTCTTC
>TRBJ1-3|TRBV28|18|TRBD1|.
CASSLLRDRDLYGNTIYF
TGTGCCAGCAGTTTATTACGGGACAGGGACCTCTACGGAAACACCATATATTTT
>TRBJ2-4|TRBV7-2|16|TRBD2|few
CASSLGEGLAKNSQYF
TGTGCCAGCAGCTTGGGGGAGGGATTAGCCAAAAACAGTCAGTACTTC
>TRBJ2-3|TRBV5-4|15|.|.
CASSQGSIGTDTQYF
TGTGCCAGCAGCCAGGGAAGTATAGGAACGGATACGCAGTATTTT
>TRBJ2-4|TRBV7-9|15|.|.
CASSPGALAKNIQYF
TGTGCCAGCAGCCCCGGTGCCTTAGCCAAAAACATTCAGTACTTC
>TRBJ2-5|TRBV10-3|14|.|.
CAISERLAEETQYF
TGTGCCATCAGTGAGCGGCTGGCGGAAGAGACCCAGTACTTC
>TRBJ2-2|TRBV4-2|15|TRBD2|.
CASSPGLADPRELFF
TGTGCCAGCAGCCCTGGACTAGCGGATCCCCGGGAGCTGTTTTTT
>TRBJ2-7|TRBV27|14|TRBD2|.
CASSFLAGSYEQYF
TGTGCCAGCAGTTTCCTAGCGGGATCCTACGAGCAGTACTTC
>TRBJ1-1|TRBV5-1|14|TRBD1|.
CASAGTGSTTEAFF
TGCGCCAGTGCCGGGACAGGGAGCACCACTGAAGCTTTCTTT
>TRBJ1-2|TRBV5-1|16|.|few
CASSLGTGSQDYGYTF
TGCGCCAGCAGCTTGGGCACAGGGTCACAGGACTATGGCTACACCTTC
>TRBJ2-7|TRBV9|14|TRBD1|.
CASSVGDSSYEQYF
TGTGCCAGCAGCGTAGGGGACAGTTCCTACGAGCAGTACTTC
>TRBJ2-5|TRBV7-6|17|TRBD1|.
CASSLLASGTGLGTQYF
TGTGCCAGCAGCTTGCTTGCCTCCGGGACAGGACTGGGTACCCAGTACTTC
>TRBJ1-4|TRBV6-5|12|TRBD1|.
CASRKGTEKLFF
TGTGCCAGCAGAAAGGGGACAGAGAAACTGTTTTTT
>TRBJ1-1|TRBV6-1|14|TRBD1|.
CASNLGQGRTEAFF
TGTGCCAGCAATCTGGGACAGGGGCGCACTGAAGCTTTCTTT
>TRBJ2-2|TRBV15|16|TRBD1|.
CATSRTQGANTGELFF
TGTGCCACCAGCAGAACACAGGGGGCGAACACCGGGGAGCTGTTTTTT
>TRBJ2-1|TRBV29-1|17|TRBD2|.
CSVEGLAGGLTRNEQLF
TGCAGCGTTGAGGGACTAGCGGGAGGCCTTACGAGGAATGAGCAGCTCTTC
>TRBJ2-1|TRBV11-2|15|TRBD1|few
CASSSGTAVHNEQFF
TGTGCCAGCAGCTCCGGGACAGCTGTCCACAATGAGCAGTTCTTC
>TRBJ2-5|TRBV7-7|14|TRBD1|.
CASSRTGYQETQYF
TGTGCTAGCAGCCGGACAGGGTACCAAGAGACCCAGTACTTC
>TRBJ1-3|TRBV6-5|15|TRBD1|.
CASRTGTGIGNTIYF
TGTGCCAGCAGGACCGGGACAGGGATAGGAAACACCATATATTTT
>TRBJ1-1|TRBV2|14|TRBD1|.
CASALTGGGTEAFF
TGTGCCAGCGCCCTCACAGGGGGCGGCACTGAAGCTTTCTTT
>TRBJ2-7|TRBV29-1|13|TRBD2|.
CSVAAGVSYEQYF
TGCAGCGTGGCGGCGGGGGTCTCCTACGAGCAGTACTTC
>TRBJ2-7|TRBV11-3|14|TRBD1|.
CASSKGQAAYEQYF
TGTGCCAGCAGCAAGGGACAGGCAGCCTACGAGCAGTACTTC